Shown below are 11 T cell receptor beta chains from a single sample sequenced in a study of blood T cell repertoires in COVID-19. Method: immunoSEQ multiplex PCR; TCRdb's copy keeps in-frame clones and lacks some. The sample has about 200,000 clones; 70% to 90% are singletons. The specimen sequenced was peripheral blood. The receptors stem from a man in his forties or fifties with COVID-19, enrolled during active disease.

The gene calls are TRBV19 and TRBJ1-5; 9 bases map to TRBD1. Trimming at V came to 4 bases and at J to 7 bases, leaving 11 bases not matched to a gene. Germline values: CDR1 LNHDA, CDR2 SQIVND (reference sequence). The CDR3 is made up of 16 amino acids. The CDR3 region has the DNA TGTGCCAGTAGTAGGGGAGGACAGGGGCAAGGACAGCCCCAGCATTTT. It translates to CASSRGGQGQGQPQHF.

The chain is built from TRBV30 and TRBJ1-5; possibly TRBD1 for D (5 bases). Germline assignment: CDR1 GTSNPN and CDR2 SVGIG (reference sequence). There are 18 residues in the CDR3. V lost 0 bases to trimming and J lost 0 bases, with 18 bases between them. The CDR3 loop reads CAWSVMRTGRDSNQPQHF. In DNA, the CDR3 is TGTGCCTGGAGTGTAATGAGAACCGGCAGGGATAGCAATCAGCCCCAGCATTTT.

CDR3 protein: CASSLGDRGHEKLFF. CDR3 DNA sequence: TGTGCCAGCAGCTTAGGAGACAGGGGGCATGAAAAACTGTTTTTT. V usage is TRBV7-9 and J usage is TRBJ1-4; 10 nucleotides match TRBD1. The CDR3 contains 15 residues. V lost 1 base to trimming and J lost 6 bases; unmatched junction nucleotides: 2. The germline gives CDR1 SEHNR, CDR2 FQNEAQ (reference sequence). Using reference TRBV7-9 and TRBJ1-4 for the parts outside the CDR3, the full variable domain is DTGVSQNPRHKITKRGQNVTFRCDPISEHNRLYWYRQTLGQGPEFLTYFQNEAQLEKSRLLSDRFSAERPKGSFSTLEIQRTEQGDSAMYLCASSLGDRGHEKLFFGSGTQLSVL.

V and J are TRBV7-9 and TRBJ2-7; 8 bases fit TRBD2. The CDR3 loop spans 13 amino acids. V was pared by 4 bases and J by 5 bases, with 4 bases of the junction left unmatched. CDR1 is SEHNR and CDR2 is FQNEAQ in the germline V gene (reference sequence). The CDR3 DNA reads TGTGCCAGCAGCTCCGGGGGGGACGACGAGCAGTACTTC. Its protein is CASSSGGDDEQYF.

The CDR3 is CAWSVPVGSGIFNEQFF. For the CDR3, the DNA is TGTGCCTGGAGTGTACCCGTAGGTAGCGGGATTTTTAATGAGCAGTTCTTC. The genes are TRBV30 and TRBJ2-1; 8 bases are shared with TRBD2. The CDR3 contains 17 residues. Unmatched junction bases numbered 14, after V lost 0 bases and J lost 7 bases. CDR1 GTSNPN and CDR2 SVGIG come from the germline V gene (reference sequence).

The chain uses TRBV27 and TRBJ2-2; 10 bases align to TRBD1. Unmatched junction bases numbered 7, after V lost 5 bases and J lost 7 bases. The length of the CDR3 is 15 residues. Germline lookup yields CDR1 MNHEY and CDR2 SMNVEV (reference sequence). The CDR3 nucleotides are TGTGCCAGCAGTCCGGACAGGGGGATGGTCGGGGAGCTGTTTTTT. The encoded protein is CASSPDRGMVGELFF.

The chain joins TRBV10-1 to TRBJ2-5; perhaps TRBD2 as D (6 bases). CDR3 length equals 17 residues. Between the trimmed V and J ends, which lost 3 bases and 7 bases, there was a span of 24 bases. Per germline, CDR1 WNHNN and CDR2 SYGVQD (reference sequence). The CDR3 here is CASSDGRTGLPGLTQYF. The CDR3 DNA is TGCGCCAGCAGTGATGGGAGAACGGGACTCCCGGGATTGACCCAGTACTTC.

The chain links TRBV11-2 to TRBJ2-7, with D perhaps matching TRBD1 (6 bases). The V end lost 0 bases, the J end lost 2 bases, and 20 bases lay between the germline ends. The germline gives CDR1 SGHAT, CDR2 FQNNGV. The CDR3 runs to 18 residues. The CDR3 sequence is CASSLEHGQRYLTYEQYF. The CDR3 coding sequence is TGTGCCAGCAGCTTAGAGCATGGACAGCGCTACCTCACCTACGAGCAGTACTTC.

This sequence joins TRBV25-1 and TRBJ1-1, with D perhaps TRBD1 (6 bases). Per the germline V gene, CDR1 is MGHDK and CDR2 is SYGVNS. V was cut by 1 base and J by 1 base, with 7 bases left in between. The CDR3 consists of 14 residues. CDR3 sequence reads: CASSEWGQNTEAFF. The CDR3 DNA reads TGTGCCAGCAGTGAATGGGGACAGAACACTGAAGCTTTCTTT.

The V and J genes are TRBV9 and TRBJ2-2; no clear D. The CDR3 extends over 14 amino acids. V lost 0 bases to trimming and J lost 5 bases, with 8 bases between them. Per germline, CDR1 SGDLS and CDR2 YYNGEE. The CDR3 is CASSVVERTGELFF. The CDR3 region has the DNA TGTGCCAGCAGCGTAGTGGAGCGTACCGGGGAGCTGTTTTTT.

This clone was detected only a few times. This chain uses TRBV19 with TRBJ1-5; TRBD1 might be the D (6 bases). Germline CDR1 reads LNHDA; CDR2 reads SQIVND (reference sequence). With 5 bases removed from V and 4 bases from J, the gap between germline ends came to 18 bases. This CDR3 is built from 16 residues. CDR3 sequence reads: CASSPAVRGRNQPQHF. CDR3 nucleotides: TGTGCCAGTAGTCCAGCCGTCAGGGGACGGAATCAGCCCCAGCATTTT.